This TCR beta chain was identified during a study of OX40 agonist ivuxolimab in advanced cancers. Study context: Partial responses occurred in three patients (one hepatocellular carcinoma, two cutaneous melanoma).

Sampling times: baseline, cycle 4 day 1, cycle 7 day 1. Trimming took 2 bases from V and 5 from J; bases not matched to a gene: 8. Per germline, CDR1 MNHEY and CDR2 SMNVEV (reference sequence). The CDR3 sequence is 15 residues long. Assay: immunoSEQ multiplex PCR; the TCRdb copy retains only in-frame clones and omits some. The sample carries about 49,000 clones, 75% to 90% recorded once. This chain uses TRBV27 with TRBJ2-5, with 7 bases aligning to TRBD1. The sequencing here drew on CD4+ or CD8+ T cells sorted from blood, taken in a trial of the OX40 agonist ivuxolimab. The TCR sequence derives from an adult with an advanced solid tumor such as melanoma, head and neck, liver or kidney cancer. The CDR3: CASSLIQGIKETQYF. The CDR3 region has the DNA TGTGCCAGCAGTTTAATACAGGGGATTAAGGAGACCCAGTACTTC.